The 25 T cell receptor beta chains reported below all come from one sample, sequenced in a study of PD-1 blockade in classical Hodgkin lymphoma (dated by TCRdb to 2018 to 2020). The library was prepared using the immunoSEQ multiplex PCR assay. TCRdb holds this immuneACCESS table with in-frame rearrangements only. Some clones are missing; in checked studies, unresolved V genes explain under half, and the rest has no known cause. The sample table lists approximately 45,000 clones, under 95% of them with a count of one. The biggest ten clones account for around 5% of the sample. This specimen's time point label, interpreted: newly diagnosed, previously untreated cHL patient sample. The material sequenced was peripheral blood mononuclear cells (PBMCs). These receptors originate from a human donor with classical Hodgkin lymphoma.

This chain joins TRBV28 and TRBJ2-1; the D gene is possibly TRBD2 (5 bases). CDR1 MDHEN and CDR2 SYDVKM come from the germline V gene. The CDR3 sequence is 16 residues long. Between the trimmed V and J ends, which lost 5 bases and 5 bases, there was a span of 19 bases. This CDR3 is CASSPPGLAADNEQFF. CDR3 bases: TGTGCCAGCAGTCCCCCCGGGCTAGCCGCCGACAATGAGCAGTTCTTC.

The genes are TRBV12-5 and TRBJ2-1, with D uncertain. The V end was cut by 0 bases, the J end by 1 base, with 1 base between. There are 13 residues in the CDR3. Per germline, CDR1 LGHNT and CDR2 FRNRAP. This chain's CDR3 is CASGLVSYNEQFF. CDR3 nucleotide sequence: TGTGCTAGTGGTTTGGTTTCCTACAATGAGCAGTTCTTC. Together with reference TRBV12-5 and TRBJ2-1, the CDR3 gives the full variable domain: DARVTQTPRHKVTEMGQEVTMRCQPILGHNTVFWYRQTMMQGLELLAYFRNRAPLDDSGMPKDRFSAEMPDATLATLKIQPSEPRDSAVYFCASGLVSYNEQFFGPGTRLTVL.

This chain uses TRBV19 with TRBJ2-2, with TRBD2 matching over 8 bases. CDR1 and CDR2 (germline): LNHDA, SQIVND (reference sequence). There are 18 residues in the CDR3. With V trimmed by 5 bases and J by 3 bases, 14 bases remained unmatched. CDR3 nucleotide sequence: TGTGCCAGTAGTGCGGGAGCTAGCGGGCGGCCGTACACCGGGGAGCTGTTTTTT. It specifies CASSAGASGRPYTGELFF.

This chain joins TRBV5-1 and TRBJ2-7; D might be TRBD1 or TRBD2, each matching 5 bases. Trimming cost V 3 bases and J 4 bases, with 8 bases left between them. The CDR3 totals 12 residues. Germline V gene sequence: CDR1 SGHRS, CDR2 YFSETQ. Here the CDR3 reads CASSSEGYEQYF. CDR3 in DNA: TGCGCCAGCAGCTCAGAGGGGTACGAGCAGTACTTC.

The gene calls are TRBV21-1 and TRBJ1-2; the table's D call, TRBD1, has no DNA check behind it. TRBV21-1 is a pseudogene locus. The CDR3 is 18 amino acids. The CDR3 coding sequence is TGTGCCAGCAGCAAACGGGCCTTAATCGGGACAGGGTCGGGCGGCTACACCTTC. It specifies CASSKRALIGTGSGGYTF.

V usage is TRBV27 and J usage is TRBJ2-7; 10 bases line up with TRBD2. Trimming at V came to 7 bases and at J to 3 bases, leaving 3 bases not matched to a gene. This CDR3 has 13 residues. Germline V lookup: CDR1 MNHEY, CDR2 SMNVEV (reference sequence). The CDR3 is CASTLAGDYEQYV. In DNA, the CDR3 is TGTGCCAGCACTCTAGCGGGAGACTACGAGCAGTACGTC.

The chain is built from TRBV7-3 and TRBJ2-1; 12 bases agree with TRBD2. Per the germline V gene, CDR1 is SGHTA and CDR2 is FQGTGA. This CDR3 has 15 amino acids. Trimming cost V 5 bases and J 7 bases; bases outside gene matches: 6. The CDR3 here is CASSTLAGGYNEQFF. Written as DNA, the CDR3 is TGTGCCAGCAGCACACTAGCGGGAGGATATAATGAGCAGTTCTTC.

CDR3 sequence reads: CASSAAGGGQPQHF. DNA for the CDR3: TGTGCCAGCAGCGCCGCCGGGGGAGGACAGCCCCAGCATTTT. The gene calls are TRBV9 and TRBJ1-5; maybe TRBD1 (5 bases). The CDR3 is made up of 14 amino acids. Looked up from germline, CDR1 is SGDLS and CDR2 is YYNGEE. Between the trimmed V and J ends, which lost 3 bases and 7 bases, there was a span of 14 bases.

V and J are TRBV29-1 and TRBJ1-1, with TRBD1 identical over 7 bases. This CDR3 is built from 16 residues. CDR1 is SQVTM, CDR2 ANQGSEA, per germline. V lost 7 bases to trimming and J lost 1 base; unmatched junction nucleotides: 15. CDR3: CSGRQGRGWGNTEAFF. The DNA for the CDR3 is TGCAGCGGAAGACAGGGACGGGGTTGGGGGAACACTGAAGCTTTCTTT.

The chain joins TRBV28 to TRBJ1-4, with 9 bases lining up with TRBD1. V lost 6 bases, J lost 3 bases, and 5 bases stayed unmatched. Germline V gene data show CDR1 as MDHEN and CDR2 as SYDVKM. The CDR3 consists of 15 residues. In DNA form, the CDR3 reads TGTGCCAGCAGCACAGGGGGCGCGTCTAATGAAAAACTGTTTTTT. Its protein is CASSTGGASNEKLFF.

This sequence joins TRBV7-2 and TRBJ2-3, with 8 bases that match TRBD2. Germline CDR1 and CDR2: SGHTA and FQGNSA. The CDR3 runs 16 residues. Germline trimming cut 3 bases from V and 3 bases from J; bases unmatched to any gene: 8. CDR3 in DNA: TGTGCCAGCAGCTTCGAACTAGCGGCGATTACAGATACGCAGTATTTT. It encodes CASSFELAAITDTQYF.

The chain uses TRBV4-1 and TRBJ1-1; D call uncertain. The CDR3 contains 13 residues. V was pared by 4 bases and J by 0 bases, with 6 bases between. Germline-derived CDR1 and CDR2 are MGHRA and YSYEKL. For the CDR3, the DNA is TGCGCCAGCAGCCCGGAGATGAACACTGAAGCTTTCTTT. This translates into CASSPEMNTEAFF.

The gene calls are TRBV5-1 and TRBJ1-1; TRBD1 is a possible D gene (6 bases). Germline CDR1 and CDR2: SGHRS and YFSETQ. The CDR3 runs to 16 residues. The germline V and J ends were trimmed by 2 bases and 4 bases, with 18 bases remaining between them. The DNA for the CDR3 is TGCGCCAGCAGCTTCTCGGGGGCGGCGATGGGCACTGAAGCTTTCTTT. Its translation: CASSFSGAAMGTEAFF.

CDR3 nucleotide sequence: TGTGCCAGCAGCTCCGGACAAGGGGGGGTTCAAGAGACCCAGTACTTC. This sequence encodes CASSSGQGGVQETQYF. The V and J genes are TRBV5-4 and TRBJ2-5; D is perhaps TRBD2 (7 bases). Per germline, CDR1 SGHNT and CDR2 YYREEE (reference sequence). The V end was cut by 3 bases, the J end by 2 bases, with 17 bases between. The CDR3 runs 16 residues.

DNA of the CDR3: TGTGCCACCAGCAGACTCACAGGGGTCACCTACGAGCAGTACTTC. Its protein product is CATSRLTGVTYEQYF. The V gene is TRBV15, the J gene TRBJ2-7; the match to TRBD1 covers 7 bases. This CDR3 contains 15 residues. CDR1 LNHNV and CDR2 YYDKDF come from the germline V gene (reference sequence). With 2 bases clipped from V and 2 bases from J, the junction kept 6 bases outside the gene matches.

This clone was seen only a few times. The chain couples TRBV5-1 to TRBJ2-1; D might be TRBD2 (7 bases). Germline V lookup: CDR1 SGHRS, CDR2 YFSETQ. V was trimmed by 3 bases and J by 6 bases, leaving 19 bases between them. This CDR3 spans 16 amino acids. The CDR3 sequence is CASSSGGQGPGNEQFF. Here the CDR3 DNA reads TGCGCCAGCAGCTCCGGGGGGCAGGGACCAGGCAATGAGCAGTTCTTC.

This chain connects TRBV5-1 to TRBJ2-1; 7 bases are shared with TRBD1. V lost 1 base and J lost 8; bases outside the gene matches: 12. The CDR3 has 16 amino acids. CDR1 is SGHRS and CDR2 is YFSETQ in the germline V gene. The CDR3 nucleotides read TGCGCCAGCAGCTTGAACCAGAACAGGGGATTCGATGAGCAGTTCTTC. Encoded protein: CASSLNQNRGFDEQFF.

The DNA of the CDR3 is TGTGCCAGCAGCCAAGTTTATGGGTCTGGGGCCAACGTCCTGACTTTC. Translated: CASSQVYGSGANVLTF. The V gene is TRBV14, the J gene TRBJ2-6; D is uncertain. CDR3 length equals 16 residues. Germline V gene data show CDR1 as SGHDN and CDR2 as FVKESK. Trimming removed 1 base at V and 1 base at J, with 8 bases between.

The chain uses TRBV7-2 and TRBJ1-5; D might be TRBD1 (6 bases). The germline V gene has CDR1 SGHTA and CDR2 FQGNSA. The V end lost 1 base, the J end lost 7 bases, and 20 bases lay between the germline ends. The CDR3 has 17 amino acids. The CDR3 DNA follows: TGTGCCAGCAGCTTAGATGGGCCGAGGGACACAAACCAGCCCCAGCATTTT. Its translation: CASSLDGPRDTNQPQHF.

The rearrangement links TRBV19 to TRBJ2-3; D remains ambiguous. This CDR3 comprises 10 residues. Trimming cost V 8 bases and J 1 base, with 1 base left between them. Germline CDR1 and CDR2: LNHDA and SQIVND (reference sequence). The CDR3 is CASGTDTQYF. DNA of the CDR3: TGTGCCAGTGGCACAGATACGCAGTATTTT.

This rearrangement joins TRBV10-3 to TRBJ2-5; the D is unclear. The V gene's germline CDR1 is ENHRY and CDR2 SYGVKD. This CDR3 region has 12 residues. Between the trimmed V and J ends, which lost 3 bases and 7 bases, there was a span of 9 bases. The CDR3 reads CAISELSRTQYF. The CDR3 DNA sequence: TGTGCCATCAGTGAACTGAGCCGGACCCAGTACTTC.

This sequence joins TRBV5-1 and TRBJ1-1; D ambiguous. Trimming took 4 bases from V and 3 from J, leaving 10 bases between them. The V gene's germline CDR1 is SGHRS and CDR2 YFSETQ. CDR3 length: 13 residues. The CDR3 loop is CASSLLMDTEAFF. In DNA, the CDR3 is TGCGCCAGCAGCCTCTTGATGGACACTGAAGCTTTCTTT.

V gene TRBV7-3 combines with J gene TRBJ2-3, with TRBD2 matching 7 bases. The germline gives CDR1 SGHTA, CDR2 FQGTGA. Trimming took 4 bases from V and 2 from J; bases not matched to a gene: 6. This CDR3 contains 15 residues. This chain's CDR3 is CASSSSLAATDTQYF. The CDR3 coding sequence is TGTGCCAGCAGCTCTTCTCTAGCGGCCACAGATACGCAGTATTTT.

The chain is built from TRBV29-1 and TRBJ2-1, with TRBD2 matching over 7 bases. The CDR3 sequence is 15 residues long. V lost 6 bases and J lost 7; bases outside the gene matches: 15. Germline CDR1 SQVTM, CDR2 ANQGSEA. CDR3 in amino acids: CSVQGPGLTKNEQFF. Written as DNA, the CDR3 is TGCAGCGTCCAGGGTCCGGGACTAACAAAGAATGAGCAGTTCTTC.

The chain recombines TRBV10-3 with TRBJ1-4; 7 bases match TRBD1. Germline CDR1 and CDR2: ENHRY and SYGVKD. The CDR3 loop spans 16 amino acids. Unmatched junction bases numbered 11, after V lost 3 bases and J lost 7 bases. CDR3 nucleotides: TGTGCCATCAGTGACGGACAGGCCCCCGGGGGTGAAAAACTGTTTTTT. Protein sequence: CAISDGQAPGGEKLFF.